This TCR beta chain was obtained from a study of T cells expressing NK-cell markers. Study overall: Seven sequenced donors out of eight were HCMV-seropositive, one seronegative. Whole-study results and caveats: The study found dominant NKG2C+ clonotypes at roughly 1.0-7.5% of CD8+ T cells in roughly six donors. HCMV specificity of the expanded NKG2C+ T cell clones stayed unclear.

The TCR beta cDNA came from 5'RACE template switching with UMIs. TCRdb processed the 5' RACE reads again and assigns one entry to each CDR3 protein, with no DNA. Its table records fewer than 400,000 distinct CDR3 sequences. In the case of this clonotype: Its antigen is not identified.

Germline lookup yields CDR1 KGHSH and CDR2 LQKENI. The CDR3 length is 14 residues. V and J are TRBV18 and TRBJ1-2. The sequencing input was blood T cells: a sorted CD56 or NKG2C T cell subset, CD4+ or CD8+ T cells, or bulk PBMC T cells (not recorded which). The clonotype originates from a man aged 18-70 years in good health. The CDR3 sequence is CASSPLATSYGYTF.